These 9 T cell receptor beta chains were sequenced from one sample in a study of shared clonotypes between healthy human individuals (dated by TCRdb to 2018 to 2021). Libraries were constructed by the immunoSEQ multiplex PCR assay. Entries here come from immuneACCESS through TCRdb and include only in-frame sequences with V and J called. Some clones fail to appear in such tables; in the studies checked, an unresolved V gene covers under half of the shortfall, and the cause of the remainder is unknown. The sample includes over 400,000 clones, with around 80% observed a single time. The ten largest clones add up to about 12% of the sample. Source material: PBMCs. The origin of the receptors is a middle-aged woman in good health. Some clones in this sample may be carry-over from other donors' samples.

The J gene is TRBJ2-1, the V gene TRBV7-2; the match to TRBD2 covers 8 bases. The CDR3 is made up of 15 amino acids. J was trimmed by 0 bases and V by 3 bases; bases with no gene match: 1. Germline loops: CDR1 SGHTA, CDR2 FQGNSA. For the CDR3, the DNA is TGTGCCAGCAGCTTCCTAGCGGGCTCCTACAATGAGCAGTTCTTC. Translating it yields CASSFLAGSYNEQFF.

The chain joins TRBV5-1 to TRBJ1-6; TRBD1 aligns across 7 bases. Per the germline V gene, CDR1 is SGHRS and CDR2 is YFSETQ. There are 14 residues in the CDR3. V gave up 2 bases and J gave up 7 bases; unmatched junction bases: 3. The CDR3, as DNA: TGCGCCAGCAGCTTAGGGACAGTCAATTCACCCCTCCACTTT. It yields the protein CASSLGTVNSPLHF.

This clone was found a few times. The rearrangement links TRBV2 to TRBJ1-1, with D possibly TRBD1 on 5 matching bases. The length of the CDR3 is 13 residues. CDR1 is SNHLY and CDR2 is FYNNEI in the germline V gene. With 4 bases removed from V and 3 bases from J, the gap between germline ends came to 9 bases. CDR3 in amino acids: CASSGLGDTEAFF. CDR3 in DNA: TGTGCCAGCAGTGGCCTGGGGGACACTGAAGCTTTCTTT.

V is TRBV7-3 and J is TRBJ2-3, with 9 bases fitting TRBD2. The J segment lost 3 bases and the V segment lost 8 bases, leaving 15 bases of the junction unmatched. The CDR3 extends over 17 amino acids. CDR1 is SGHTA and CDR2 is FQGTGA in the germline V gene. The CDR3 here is CASGHAPAGGGTDTQYF. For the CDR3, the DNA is TGTGCCAGCGGACATGCCCCTGCGGGAGGGGGGACAGATACGCAGTATTTT. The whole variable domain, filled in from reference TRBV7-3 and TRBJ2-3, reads GAGVSQTPSNKVTEKGKYVELRCDPISGHTALYWYRQSLGQGPEFLIYFQGTGAADDSGLPNDRFFAVRPEGSVSTLKIQRTERGDSAVYLCASGHAPAGGGTDTQYFGPGTRLTVL.

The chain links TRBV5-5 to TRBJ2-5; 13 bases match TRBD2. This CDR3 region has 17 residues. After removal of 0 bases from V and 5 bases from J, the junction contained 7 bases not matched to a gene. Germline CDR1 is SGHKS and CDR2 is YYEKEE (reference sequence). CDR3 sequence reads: CASSLGTSGGRRETQYF. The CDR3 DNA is TGTGCCAGCAGCTTGGGGACTAGCGGGGGAAGGCGGGAGACCCAGTACTTC.

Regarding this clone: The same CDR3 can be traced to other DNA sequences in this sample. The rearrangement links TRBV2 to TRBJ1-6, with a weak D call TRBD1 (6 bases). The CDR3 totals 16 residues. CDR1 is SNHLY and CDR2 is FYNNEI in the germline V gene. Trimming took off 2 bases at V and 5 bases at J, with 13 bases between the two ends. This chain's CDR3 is CASSESAGANNSPLHF. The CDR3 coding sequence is TGTGCCAGCAGTGAAAGTGCAGGGGCCAATAATTCACCCCTCCACTTT. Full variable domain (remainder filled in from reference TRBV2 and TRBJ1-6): EPEVTQTPSHQVTQMGQEVILRCVPISNHLYFYWYRQILGQKVEFLVSFYNNEISEKSEIFDDQFSVERPDGSNFTLKIRSTKLEDSAMYFCASSESAGANNSPLHFGNGTRLTVT.

CDR3 nucleotide sequence: TGTGCCAGTAGTAGGACTAGCGGGGCTCAAGAGACCCAGTACTTC. This gives the protein CASSRTSGAQETQYF. V usage is TRBV19 and J usage is TRBJ2-5; 12 nucleotides agree with TRBD2. CDR3 length equals 15 residues. The germline CDR1 and CDR2 sequences are LNHDA and SQIVND (reference sequence). After removal of 4 bases from V and 2 bases from J, the junction contained 2 bases not matched to a gene.

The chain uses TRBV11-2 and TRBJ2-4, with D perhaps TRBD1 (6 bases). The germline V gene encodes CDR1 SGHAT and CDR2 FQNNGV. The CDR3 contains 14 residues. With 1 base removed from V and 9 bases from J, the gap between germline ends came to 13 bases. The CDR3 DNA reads TGTGCCAGCAGCTTAGTCAGGGGCCGGGGCATTCAGTACTTC. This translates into CASSLVRGRGIQYF.

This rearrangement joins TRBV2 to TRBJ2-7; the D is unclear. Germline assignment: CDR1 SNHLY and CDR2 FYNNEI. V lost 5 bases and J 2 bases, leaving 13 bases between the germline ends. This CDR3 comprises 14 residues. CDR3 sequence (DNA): TGTGCCAGCAGTCCCTCTGGCCAGGCCTACGAGCAGTACTTC. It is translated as CASSPSGQAYEQYF.